The 5 T cell receptor beta chains presented below share a single source sample, sequenced in a study of tumor-infiltrating lymphocytes in primary liver carcinoma. The template, roughly 510 ng total RNA, yielded TCR beta cDNA made with a constant-region primer. A slightly modified ARM-PCR protocol with three nested multiplex PCR rounds produced these TCR beta libraries. Researchers ran the first two PCR rounds for 10 cycles each with TRBV1-TRBV30 forward primers and a C-beta reverse primer. TCRdb re-called the multiplex PCR reads through MiXCR, storing one row per CDR3 protein. The repertoire holds fewer than 400,000 distinct CDR3 sequences, with 55% to 65% as singletons. Unsorted whole blood served as the source of blood RNA, and germline DNA was extracted as well. The sequencing sample was made of peripheral blood. The receptors shown here come from a man aged 40-49 years with primary liver carcinoma and hepatitis B virus infection.

This clonotype occurred a few times. The rearrangement uses TRBV6-1 and TRBJ2-5, with D possibly matching TRBD2 (6 bases). Per the germline V gene, CDR1 is MNHNS and CDR2 is SASEGT. V was pared by 7 bases and J by 4 bases, with 22 bases between. This CDR3 contains 16 residues. DNA for the CDR3: TGTGCCAGCAAAGATCGGGGACTTCCCAGCAGAGAGACCCAGTACTTC. Amino acids: CASKDRGLPSRETQYF.

Concerning this clonotype: The conserved final phenylalanine or tryptophan is absent from the CDR3, which likely points to a read error. No DNA is shown, since the ends of the CDR3 on it are uncertain; the CDR3 is the one TCRdb lists. The rearrangement joins TRBV6-5 to TRBJ2-5. With termini counted, the CDR3 has 13 amino acids. Germline V gives CDR1 MNHEY, CDR2 SVGAGI. The CDR3 region is CASSYSNQETQHL.

With respect to this clonotype: Possible read error: a much larger clone is one base away. This sequence joins TRBV12-3 or TRBV12-4 and TRBJ2-1, with D unresolved. CDR3 length: 15 amino acids. Trimming pared 0 bases from V and 7 bases from J, leaving 13 bases between. CDR3 nucleotide sequence: TGTGCCAGCAGTTTAGCGCTGGCTAACAAGAATGAGCAGTTCTTC. This translates into CASSLALANKNEQFF.

This clonotype occurred a few times. V usage is TRBV6-2 or TRBV6-3 and J usage is TRBJ2-1; no clear D gene. Germline CDR1 MNHEY, CDR2 SVGEGT. There are 13 residues in the CDR3. The ends were cut back, 2 bases at V and 3 bases at J, with 5 bases in the middle. This chain's CDR3 is CASSYIDYNEQFF. CDR3 DNA: TGTGCCAGCAGTTACATCGACTACAATGAGCAGTTCTTC.

The chain is built from TRBV10-3 and TRBJ2-7, with a possible D match to TRBD1 (5 bases). Trimming shortened V by 7 bases and J by 2 bases, and 18 bases separated the two germline ends. This CDR3 spans 15 amino acids. CDR1 ENHRY and CDR2 SYGVKD come from the germline V gene. This chain's CDR3 is CAINDDSHQPYEQYF. CDR3 nucleotide sequence: TGTGCCATCAATGACGACAGCCATCAACCCTACGAGCAGTACTTC.